This TCR beta chain was documented in a study of CD8 T cells in ankylosing spondylitis (dated by TCRdb to 2017 to 2019). For context, the study as a whole: The study profiled T cell receptor beta repertoires in healthy donors and ankylosing spondylitis patients to find disease-linked TCR variants. Peripheral blood was sampled, and synovial fluid was additionally collected from ankylosing spondylitis patients. The full study cohort comprised approximately 23 ankylosing spondylitis patients and some 110 healthy donors. Beyond this particular receptor, the publication reports: Some of the motif variants had been reported before in the synovial fluid and blood of reactive arthritis patients, a finding that suggests common disease-initiation mechanisms. In peripheral blood, the disease-linked clones were found at relatively low frequencies and had a CD8+ phenotype. A TCR beta motif of several highly homologous amino acid variants appeared characteristic of blood from ankylosing spondylitis patients. According to the report, matched synovial fluid samples from ankylosing spondylitis patients were significantly enriched for the disease-linked clones.

This clonotype was detected ten times or more. The target of this receptor is not known. No per-base quality is available; no much larger clone lies one base away. The V and J ends are trimmed by 0 bases and 7 bases, leaving 13 bases between them. Per the germline V gene, SGDLS is the CDR1 and YYNGEE is the CDR2. The CDR3 sequence holds 14 residues, the cysteine and phenylalanine included. The entry retains the CDR3 DNA only, 42 bases that are in frame from base 1. Sequencing took place on an Illumina HiSeq 2500. Quantitative 5'-RACE with molecular barcodes was the method used to prepare the TCR beta libraries. Per the source publication's procedure: To identify disease-linked TCR variants, a new computational method was used, one built on a probabilistic model of VDJ rearrangement. In-frame beta chains were kept once TCRdb had trimmed the public reads at Q25 with fastp and called clones with MiXCR. Rows with a matching CDR3 protein are joined into one entry that keeps the most common DNA and genes. TCRdb assigned the V and J calls; the authors' analysis was not used. Within this sample are some 220,000 distinct CDR3 sequences, with 10% to 13% of them counted one time only. Roughly 2.5% of the sample comes from the top ten.

The chain is assembled from TRBV9 and TRBJ1-1; the D gene is perhaps TRBD1, from 5 matching bases. The sample taken for sequencing was blood, either unsorted or a sorted T cell fraction (not recorded which). This TCR came from a male donor with ankylosing spondylitis or in good health (not recorded which). The nucleotide sequence is TGTGCCAGCAGCGTAGGGGCAGGGTTGGGTGAAGCTTTCTTT. Its protein reads: CASSVGAGLGEAFF.